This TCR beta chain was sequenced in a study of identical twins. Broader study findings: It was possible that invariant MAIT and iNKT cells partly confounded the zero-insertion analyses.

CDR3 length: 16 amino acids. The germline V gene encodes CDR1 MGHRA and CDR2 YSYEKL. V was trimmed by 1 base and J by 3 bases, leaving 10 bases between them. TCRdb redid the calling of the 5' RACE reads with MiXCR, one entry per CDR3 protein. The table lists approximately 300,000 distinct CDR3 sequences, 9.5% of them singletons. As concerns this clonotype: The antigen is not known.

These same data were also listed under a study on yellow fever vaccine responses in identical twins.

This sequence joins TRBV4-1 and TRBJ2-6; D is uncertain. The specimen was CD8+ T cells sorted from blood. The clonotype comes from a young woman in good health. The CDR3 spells CASSQAGDFGANVLTF. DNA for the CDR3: TGCGCCAGCAGCCAAGCTGGGGATTTTGGGGCCAACGTCCTGACTTTC.